These 21 T cell receptor beta chains share one sample of origin, sequenced in a study of T cell responses to AZD1222 COVID-19 vaccine. The method was immunoSEQ multiplex PCR; TCRdb's version includes in-frame clones alone and lacks a portion of them. The table has around 120,000 clones, approximately 94% seen once. Sequenced here: peripheral blood, sampled 28 days after the second AZD1222 dose. These receptors came from an adult who received the AZD1222 COVID-19 vaccine.

The chain links TRBV12-3 or TRBV12-4 to TRBJ1-1; a weak D match, TRBD1 (6 bases). The CDR3 consists of 13 residues. V dropped 7 bases and J dropped 6 bases, with 15 bases sitting between them. CDR3 DNA sequence: TGTGCCAGCACAACCAGGGGCTTAGCTGAAGCTTTCTTT. Translation gives CASTTRGLAEAFF.

The chain employs TRBV7-8 and TRBJ2-4; D remains unclear. Per germline, CDR1 SGHVS and CDR2 FQNEAQ. The CDR3 is made up of 15 amino acids. V was pared by 3 bases and J by 8 bases, with 17 bases between. The DNA of the CDR3 is TGTGCCAGCAGCTTTTCGGTTCAATATACGGACATTCAGTACTTC. Its translation is CASSFSVQYTDIQYF.

J is TRBJ2-3 and V is TRBV5-1; no definite D call. Trimming stripped 1 base from V and 5 bases from J, with 14 bases between. Germline loops: CDR1 SGHRS, CDR2 YFSETQ. The CDR3 has 15 amino acids. The CDR3 coding sequence is TGCGCCAGCAGCTTGTTCGAAGGATCCGGAGATACGCAGTATTTT. This sequence encodes CASSLFEGSGDTQYF.

This rearrangement joins TRBV4-3 to TRBJ1-1; 11 bases map to TRBD1. This CDR3 is built from 14 residues. Germline V lookup: CDR1 LGHNA, CDR2 YSLEER. J was trimmed by 11 bases and V by 5 bases; bases with no gene match: 10. The CDR3 DNA is TGCGCCAGCAGCTCGCGTCCGGGACAGGGGGAGGCTTTCTTT. This encodes CASSSRPGQGEAFF.

The V and J genes are TRBV25-1 and TRBJ1-2; TRBD1 agrees at 12 bases. J lost 7 bases, V lost 7 bases, and 16 bases had no gene match. The CDR3 contains 17 residues. Germline V gene lookup returns CDR1 MGHDK and CDR2 SYGVNS. CDR3 loop: CASTLGTGGSFPRGYTF. Written as DNA, the CDR3 is TGTGCCAGCACCCTCGGGACAGGGGGCAGTTTCCCACGTGGCTACACCTTC.

The chain combines TRBV7-2 with TRBJ2-3, with D unclear. From germline, CDR1 is SGHTA and CDR2 FQGNSA. The CDR3 runs to 11 residues. The V gene lost 4 bases and the J gene lost 2 bases, with 1 base spanning the gap. CDR3 amino acids: CASSYTDTQYF. CDR3 sequence (DNA): TGTGCCAGCAGCTACACAGATACGCAGTATTTT.

The table lists this clone with a count of one. CDR3 in DNA: TGTGCCAGCAGAACCGGGACTGGGAACACCGGGGAGCTGTTTTTT. Translation: CASRTGTGNTGELFF. The chain carries TRBV7-2 and TRBJ2-2; TRBD2 might be the D (6 bases). The CDR3 has 15 amino acids. With 6 bases removed from V and 1 base from J, the gap between germline ends came to 12 bases. Germline loops: CDR1 SGHTA, CDR2 FQGNSA. Based on the CDR3 plus reference TRBV7-2 and TRBJ2-2, the full variable domain is GAGVSQSPSNKVTEKGKDVELRCDPISGHTALYWYRQSLGQGLEFLIYFQGNSAPDKSGLPSDRFSAERTGGSVSTLTIQRTQQEDSAVYLCASRTGTGNTGELFFGEGSRLTVL.

This sequence joins TRBV3-1 (or the pseudogene TRBV3-2) and TRBJ2-7; D might be TRBD1 (5 bases). CDR1 LGHDT and CDR2 YNNKEL come from the germline V gene (reference sequence). Trimming removed 4 bases from V and 3 bases from J, with 13 bases in between. The CDR3 runs 14 residues. CDR3 region: CASSPRQGFYEQYF. Here the CDR3 DNA reads TGTGCCAGCAGCCCCCGCCAGGGATTCTACGAGCAGTACTTC.

The genes are TRBV5-1 and TRBJ1-1; D remains ambiguous. V lost 0 bases, J lost 5 bases, and 11 bases lay in between. The germline V gene encodes CDR1 SGHRS and CDR2 YFSETQ. The CDR3 runs to 14 residues. The CDR3 loop is CASSLAGAGTEAFF. DNA for the CDR3: TGCGCCAGCAGCTTGGCTGGAGCGGGGACTGAAGCTTTCTTT.

The chain couples TRBV6-2 or TRBV6-3 to TRBJ1-6, with D unclear. This CDR3 is built from 12 residues. V was cut by 0 bases and J by 13 bases, with 7 bases left in between. Germline V gene data show CDR1 as MNHEY and CDR2 as SVGEGT. CDR3 loop: CASSYSFHPLHF. For the CDR3, the DNA is TGTGCCAGCAGTTACTCGTTCCATCCCCTCCACTTT.

The gene calls are TRBV5-1 and TRBJ1-2; D possibly corresponds to TRBD1 (5 bases). Trimming stripped 0 bases from V and 7 bases from J, with 10 bases between. CDR1 SGHRS and CDR2 YFSETQ come from the germline V gene. This CDR3 region has 13 residues. As DNA, the CDR3 is TGCGCCAGCAGCTTGGAACAGGAGAGTGGCTACACCTTC. The encoded protein is CASSLEQESGYTF. Supplemented by reference TRBV5-1 and TRBJ1-2, the full variable domain reads KAGVTQTPRYLIKTRGQQVTLSCSPISGHRSVSWYQQTPGQGLQFLFEYFSETQRNKGNFPGRFSGRQFSNSRSEMNVSTLELGDSALYLCASSLEQESGYTFGSGTRLTVV.

This clone appeared a few times. The rearrangement joins TRBV7-6 to TRBJ1-4, with 7 bases identical to TRBD1. The V gene end was trimmed by 2 bases and the J gene end by 8 bases; junction bases not matched to a gene: 8. This CDR3 contains 15 residues. The germline V gene encodes CDR1 SGHVS and CDR2 FNYEAQ. In nucleotides, the CDR3 is TGTGCCAGCAGCTTATCTGACAGGGAGGGAGAAAAACTGTTTTTT. Translation gives CASSLSDREGEKLFF.

The J gene is TRBJ2-5, the V gene TRBV5-4; D not resolved. V lost 1 base and J 4 bases, leaving 8 bases between the germline ends. The CDR3 contains 13 residues. Germline V gives CDR1 SGHNT, CDR2 YYREEE (reference sequence). CDR3 amino acids: CASSLFNGETQYF. DNA for the CDR3: TGTGCCAGCAGCTTGTTTAATGGAGAGACCCAGTACTTC.

V usage is TRBV28 and J usage is TRBJ2-7, with 7 bases matching TRBD1. Per the germline V gene, CDR1 is MDHEN and CDR2 is SYDVKM. CDR3 length equals 16 residues. V shed 6 bases and J 3 bases; nucleotides not matched to a gene: 14. The CDR3 DNA reads TGTGCCAGCAGCGGCCGTCCTCCAGGGGGTCTCTACGAGCAGTACTTC. Its protein is CASSGRPPGGLYEQYF.

The V gene is TRBV12-5, the J gene TRBJ1-1; no firm D call. The ends were cut back, 7 bases at V and 2 bases at J, with 14 bases in the middle. Germline CDR1 is LGHNT and CDR2 is FRNRAP. CDR3 length: 14 amino acids. CDR3 protein: CASAQMAYNTEAFF. Written as DNA, the CDR3 is TGTGCTAGTGCCCAAATGGCGTACAACACTGAAGCTTTCTTT.

The chain is built from TRBV2 and TRBJ2-1, with D hard to call. The CDR3 contains 10 residues. Germline lookup yields CDR1 SNHLY and CDR2 FYNNEI. Trimming took 4 bases from V and 6 from J, leaving 1 base between them. This CDR3 reads CASSVNEQFF. The CDR3 DNA reads as TGTGCCAGCAGTGTCAATGAGCAGTTCTTC.

V gene TRBV27 combines with J gene TRBJ2-7; 11 positions match TRBD2. The CDR3 runs to 18 residues. The germline gives CDR1 MNHEY, CDR2 SMNVEV (reference sequence). J gave up 3 bases and V 7 bases, and 17 bases lay outside the gene matches. CDR3 bases: TGTGCCAGCATTCGGGGACTAGCGGATCTATCCCGATACTACGAGCAGTACTTC. Protein: CASIRGLADLSRYYEQYF.

The V call is TRBV24-1, the J call TRBJ2-7; no definite D call. Trimming took off 3 bases at V and 6 bases at J, with 11 bases between the two ends. The CDR3 has 13 residues. Germline V lookup: CDR1 KGHDR, CDR2 SFDVKD. The CDR3 spells CATSDLKTLEQYF. As DNA, the CDR3 is TGTGCCACCAGTGATCTTAAAACCCTCGAGCAGTACTTC.

V is TRBV10-1 and J is TRBJ1-6, with TRBD1 matching 9 bases. CDR3 size: 14 residues. V gave up 6 bases and J gave up 7 bases; unmatched junction bases: 4. Looked up from germline, CDR1 is WNHNN and CDR2 is SYGVQD (reference sequence). As DNA, the CDR3 is TGCGCCAGCAGCCGGGACAGGGTGAATTCACCCCTCCACTTT. This gives the protein CASSRDRVNSPLHF.

The V gene is TRBV15, the J gene TRBJ2-5; no clear D gene. CDR1 and CDR2 (germline): LNHNV, YYDKDF (reference sequence). This CDR3 comprises 14 residues. With 0 bases removed from V and 6 bases from J, the gap between germline ends came to 11 bases. The CDR3 region has the DNA TGTGCCACCAGCAGAGATCGGGCCGTCAAGACCCAGTACTTC. Translated, it gives CATSRDRAVKTQYF.

Written as DNA, the CDR3 is TGCAGTGCTAGTATGGGGGATCAGCCCCAGCATTTT. Protein sequence: CSASMGDQPQHF. The rearrangement links TRBV20-1 to TRBJ1-5; D is possibly TRBD1 (5 bases). The CDR3 sequence is 12 residues long. In germline, CDR1 is DFQATT, CDR2 SNEGSKA (reference sequence). With 3 bases removed from V and 5 bases from J, the gap between germline ends came to 8 bases.